Listed below are T cell receptor beta chains from one sample, sequenced in a study of cytomegalovirus exposure and HLA in healthy donors. Method: immunoSEQ multiplex PCR; TCRdb's copy keeps in-frame clones and lacks some. The data contain 150,000 to 200,000 clones, 79% of them seen just once; the ten biggest clones take up 2.1%. Sample: PBMCs. These receptors all stem from a man aged 40-55 years in good health and CMV-seronegative. Both conserved end residues are part of each CDR3. A D gene is named only where the DNA matches it firmly. Clone size is not always given. Where it is, it says once, few, many or a class for expanded clones.

CDR3 DNA: TGTGCCAGCAGTACCGACAGGGGGAACGCTGAAGCTTTCTTT
CDR3 protein: CASSTDRGNAEAFF
J gene: TRBJ1-1
D gene: TRBD1
clone size: NA
V gene: TRBV28

CDR3 DNA: TGTGCCAGCAGCCAAACTAGCGGGAGGTCGGAGACCCAGTACTTC
CDR3 protein: CASSQTSGRSETQYF
J gene: TRBJ2-5
D gene: TRBD2
clone size: NA
V gene: TRBV4-2

CDR3 DNA: TGTTCCAGCAGCCCTGCAATAGCCATGACGTCAGATACGCAGTATTTT
CDR3 protein: CSSSPAIAMTSDTQYF
J gene: TRBJ2-3
D gene: NA
clone size: NA
V gene: TRBV7-9

CDR3 DNA: TGTGCCAGCAGCTTGGAGGGAGGCCTTGGTGAAGCTTTCTTT
CDR3 protein: CASSLEGGLGEAFF
J gene: TRBJ1-1
D gene: NA
clone size: few
V gene: TRBV5-5

CDR3 DNA: TGTGCCAGCAGCCTATACCCTCACACCGGGGAGCTGTTTTTT
CDR3 protein: CASSLYPHTGELFF
J gene: TRBJ2-2
D gene: NA
clone size: NA
V gene: TRBV7-2

CDR3 DNA: TGTGCCAGCAGCTTGGTTTCCAGCTCTGGAAACACCATATATTTT
CDR3 protein: CASSLVSSSGNTIYF
J gene: TRBJ1-3
D gene: NA
clone size: NA
V gene: TRBV5-5

CDR3 DNA: TGTGCCAGTAGTTGGACAGGGGGGAGCCATGGCTACACCTTC
CDR3 protein: CASSWTGGSHGYTF
J gene: TRBJ1-2
D gene: TRBD1
clone size: once
V gene: TRBV19

CDR3 DNA: TGTGCCTCAAGACAGGCGAACACTGAAGCTTTCTTT
CDR3 protein: CASRQANTEAFF
J gene: TRBJ1-1
D gene: NA
clone size: NA
V gene: TRBV30

CDR3 DNA: TGTGCCAGCAGCTTAGCTCGGGGGTTATCGGGATCTGAGGCTTTCTTT
CDR3 protein: CASSLARGLSGSEAFF
J gene: TRBJ1-1
D gene: NA
clone size: NA
V gene: TRBV7-6

CDR3 DNA: TGTGCCAGCGCGGTTATTGAGACCCAGTACTTC
CDR3 protein: CASAVIETQYF
J gene: TRBJ2-5
D gene: NA
clone size: NA
V gene: TRBV28

CDR3 DNA: TGTGCCAGCAGCTCCCGACTTCGGCGGGAGGGCCACGAGCAGTACTTC
CDR3 protein: CASSSRLRREGHEQYF
J gene: TRBJ2-7
D gene: NA
clone size: NA
V gene: TRBV21-1

CDR3 DNA: TGTGCCAGCAGTGCGGGGACAGGGGGCATTGGCGAGCAGTACTTC
CDR3 protein: CASSAGTGGIGEQYF
J gene: TRBJ2-7
D gene: TRBD1
clone size: NA
V gene: TRBV6-5

CDR3 DNA: TGTGCCAGCAGCGAGACTAGCGGGAGGGGTTTCCTGAGGGAGCAGTTCTTC
CDR3 protein: CASSETSGRGFLREQFF
J gene: TRBJ2-1
D gene: TRBD2
clone size: NA
V gene: TRBV9

CDR3 DNA: TGTGCCAGCAGCAAACGCCGGTCGTTAAGCGGGATAGAGACCCAGTACTTC
CDR3 protein: CASSKRRSLSGIETQYF
J gene: TRBJ2-5
D gene: TRBD2
clone size: NA
V gene: TRBV14

CDR3 DNA: TGTGCCAGCAGTTACTCCCCGCGGAGGACGGGAGGTGAGCAGTTCTTC
CDR3 protein: CASSYSPRRTGGEQFF
J gene: TRBJ2-1
D gene: TRBD2
clone size: once
V gene: TRBV6-5

CDR3 DNA: TGTGCCAGTAAAAGAGGGCTCTGGAACACTGAAGCTTTCTTT
CDR3 protein: CASKRGLWNTEAFF
J gene: TRBJ1-1
D gene: NA
clone size: NA
V gene: TRBV19

CDR3 DNA: TGTGCCAGCAGATCCCTAGCGGGAGGGCCAGCAGATACGCAGTATTTT
CDR3 protein: CASRSLAGGPADTQYF
J gene: TRBJ2-3
D gene: TRBD2
clone size: NA
V gene: TRBV6-6

CDR3 DNA: TGTGCCACGATTACGGGCAATCAGCCCCAGCATTTT
CDR3 protein: CATITGNQPQHF
J gene: TRBJ1-5
D gene: NA
clone size: NA
V gene: TRBV27

CDR3 DNA: TGTGCCAGCACCACAATGCCGGGAGGGGACACTGAAGCTTTCTTT
CDR3 protein: CASTTMPGGDTEAFF
J gene: TRBJ1-1
D gene: NA
clone size: NA
V gene: TRBV6-1

CDR3 DNA: TGTGCCAGCAGCCCGGGGGACAGGGGATATGAAAAACTGTTTTTT
CDR3 protein: CASSPGDRGYEKLFF
J gene: TRBJ1-4
D gene: TRBD1
clone size: NA
V gene: TRBV5-5

CDR3 DNA: TGTGCCGGGGGACCGGGGGACACCGGGGAGCTGTTTTTT
CDR3 protein: CAGGPGDTGELFF
J gene: TRBJ2-2
D gene: NA
clone size: NA
V gene: TRBV28

CDR3 DNA: TGTGCCAGCAGCTCCGTGATGGGGACAGGGACAGATACGCAGTATTTT
CDR3 protein: CASSSVMGTGTDTQYF
J gene: TRBJ2-3
D gene: TRBD1
clone size: NA
V gene: TRBV2

CDR3 DNA: TGTGCCAGCAGGCGGACAGGGGGCTTGGAGACCCAGTACTTC
CDR3 protein: CASRRTGGLETQYF
J gene: TRBJ2-5
D gene: TRBD1
clone size: NA
V gene: TRBV28

CDR3 DNA: TGTGCCAGCAGTTTCCCCACGACAGGTAGGTCAGCTGGGTTGGAGCAGTACTTC
CDR3 protein: CASSFPTTGRSAGLEQYF
J gene: TRBJ2-7
D gene: NA
clone size: NA
V gene: TRBV27

CDR3 DNA: TGTGCCAGCAGCCTCGGGACAGGTTTCGATGGCTACACCTTC
CDR3 protein: CASSLGTGFDGYTF
J gene: TRBJ1-2
D gene: TRBD1
clone size: NA
V gene: TRBV14

CDR3 DNA: TGTGCCAGCAGTGAAGGAGACACTTATAGCAATCAGCCCCAGCATTTT
CDR3 protein: CASSEGDTYSNQPQHF
J gene: TRBJ1-5
D gene: NA
clone size: NA
V gene: TRBV6-1

CDR3 DNA: TGTGCCAGCAGAAGGACAGGGGCAGACATTCAGTACTTC
CDR3 protein: CASRRTGADIQYF
J gene: TRBJ2-4
D gene: TRBD1
clone size: NA
V gene: TRBV28

CDR3 DNA: TGTGCCAGTAGCCCCCGAGACACAAGACACACCATATATTTT
CDR3 protein: CASSPRDTRHTIYF
J gene: TRBJ1-3
D gene: NA
clone size: NA
V gene: TRBV19

CDR3 DNA: TGTGCCAGCAGTGGATACAGGGTTTTGAACACTGAAGCTTTCTTT
CDR3 protein: CASSGYRVLNTEAFF
J gene: TRBJ1-1
D gene: NA
clone size: NA
V gene: TRBV6-1

CDR3 DNA: TGTGCCAGCAGTGAAGGGGGGACAGGGGGCGTGGATGGCTACACCTTC
CDR3 protein: CASSEGGTGGVDGYTF
J gene: TRBJ1-2
D gene: TRBD1
clone size: NA
V gene: TRBV25-1

CDR3 DNA: TGTGCCAGCAGCTCGACTAGGACAGGGGATCTGAAGGAAGCTTTCTTT
CDR3 protein: CASSSTRTGDLKEAFF
J gene: TRBJ1-1
D gene: TRBD1
clone size: NA
V gene: TRBV7-9

CDR3 DNA: TGTGCCAGCAGTGGGACAGGGGGAAAGACCCAGTACTTC
CDR3 protein: CASSGTGGKTQYF
J gene: TRBJ2-5
D gene: TRBD1
clone size: few
V gene: TRBV6-5

CDR3 DNA: TGTGCCAGCAGTAGAGACCTCAGGAATGAGCAGTTCTTC
CDR3 protein: CASSRDLRNEQFF
J gene: TRBJ2-1
D gene: NA
clone size: few
V gene: TRBV28

CDR3 DNA: TGTGCCAGCAGCTGGGAGCGGGGGAGCTACAATGAGCAGTTCTTC
CDR3 protein: CASSWERGSYNEQFF
J gene: TRBJ2-1
D gene: TRBD2
clone size: NA
V gene: TRBV5-5

CDR3 DNA: TGTGCCAGCAGCCGCCCGGACAATATGAACACCGGGGAGCTGTTTTTT
CDR3 protein: CASSRPDNMNTGELFF
J gene: TRBJ2-2
D gene: NA
clone size: NA
V gene: TRBV7-8

CDR3 DNA: TGTGCCAGCAGCCCAGGGTCTAGCGGCTCCTACGAGCAGTACTTC
CDR3 protein: CASSPGSSGSYEQYF
J gene: TRBJ2-7
D gene: TRBD2
clone size: NA
V gene: TRBV27

CDR3 DNA: TGTGCCAGCAGCAAAGTTAAAACAGGGGGCGCGGATGGCTACACCTTC
CDR3 protein: CASSKVKTGGADGYTF
J gene: TRBJ1-2
D gene: NA
clone size: NA
V gene: TRBV21-1

CDR3 DNA: TGTGCCACCCGACGGGAGGACAGGGGAGCGGAGACCCAGTACTTC
CDR3 protein: CATRREDRGAETQYF
J gene: TRBJ2-5
D gene: TRBD1
clone size: NA
V gene: TRBV10-3

CDR3 DNA: TGTGCCAGCTCACCTACAGTGAGCTCTGGAAACACCATATATTTT
CDR3 protein: CASSPTVSSGNTIYF
J gene: TRBJ1-3
D gene: NA
clone size: once
V gene: TRBV18

CDR3 DNA: TGCAGCGTTGAAGATAGGCAGGGTGGATACGAGCAGTACTTC
CDR3 protein: CSVEDRQGGYEQYF
J gene: TRBJ2-7
D gene: NA
clone size: NA
V gene: TRBV29-1

CDR3 DNA: TGTGCCAGCAGCTTTGGGGGGGGAATTGACGAGCAGTACTTC
CDR3 protein: CASSFGGGIDEQYF
J gene: TRBJ2-7
D gene: TRBD2
clone size: NA
V gene: TRBV7-6

CDR3 DNA: TGTGCCAGCAGTCCCGGGGGGGGGCATCAGCCCCAGCATTTT
CDR3 protein: CASSPGGGHQPQHF
J gene: TRBJ1-5
D gene: NA
clone size: NA
V gene: TRBV28

CDR3 DNA: TGTGCCAGCAGCTTAGAGGGGACTAGCGGGAGGGTCCGTGAGACCCAGTACTTC
CDR3 protein: CASSLEGTSGRVRETQYF
J gene: TRBJ2-5
D gene: TRBD2
clone size: NA
V gene: TRBV7-8

CDR3 DNA: TGTGCCAGCAGCTTCTCAGGGGGCCTTGAAAAACTGTTTTTT
CDR3 protein: CASSFSGGLEKLFF
J gene: TRBJ1-4
D gene: TRBD1
clone size: NA
V gene: TRBV13

CDR3 DNA: TGCGCCAGCAGCCAAGATACAGGGGGGATAGGAGAGCAGTACTTC
CDR3 protein: CASSQDTGGIGEQYF
J gene: TRBJ2-7
D gene: TRBD1
clone size: NA
V gene: TRBV4-3

CDR3 DNA: TGTGCCACCAACAAGGGACTTACCTACGAGCAGTACTTC
CDR3 protein: CATNKGLTYEQYF
J gene: TRBJ2-7
D gene: NA
clone size: NA
V gene: TRBV6-1